The 20 T cell receptor beta chains given below trace back to one sample, sequenced in a study of blood T cell repertoires in COVID-19. TCRdb keeps only in-frame clones here, not all; method: immunoSEQ multiplex PCR. The sample contains roughly 100,000 clones, about four fifths of which appear only once. The sample taken for sequencing was peripheral blood. The receptors stem from a woman aged 55-70 years with acute or convalescent COVID-19.

The table lists this clone with a few counts. The rearrangement uses TRBV18 and TRBJ1-2; no firm D call. V lost 7 bases, J lost 6 bases, and 21 bases lay in between. Germline V gene data show CDR1 as KGHSH and CDR2 as LQKENI. CDR3 length: 15 amino acids. CDR3 sequence reads: CASFRDAGREDGYTF. The CDR3 DNA follows: TGTGCCAGCTTCCGTGACGCGGGTAGAGAGGATGGCTACACCTTC.

This chain links TRBV6-1 with TRBJ2-2; 8 bases are shared with TRBD2. This CDR3 is 16 amino acids long. After removal of 3 bases from V and 0 bases from J, the junction contained 3 bases not matched to a gene. In germline, CDR1 is MNHNS, CDR2 SASEGT. CDR3 region: CASSDKAGANTGELFF. The CDR3, as DNA: TGTGCCAGCAGTGATAAAGCGGGAGCGAACACCGGGGAGCTGTTTTTT.

The chain uses TRBV12-1 and TRBJ1-1. TRBV12-1 is a pseudogene locus. The CDR3 consists of 18 residues. The chain's CDR3 is CASSSITQLTEDVTEAFF. The CDR3 DNA sequence: TGTGCCAGCAGCTCGATTACCCAATTGACTGAAGACGTCACTGAAGCTTTCTTT.

Worth noting for this clone: The same CDR3 also results from other DNA sequences found in this sample. This chain joins TRBV5-1 and TRBJ2-1; 7 nucleotides align to TRBD1. Germline V gives CDR1 SGHRS, CDR2 YFSETQ. The CDR3 loop spans 14 amino acids. V shed 0 bases, J shed 7 bases, and the junction held 4 bases outside the gene matches. The CDR3 DNA follows: TGCGCCAGCAGCTTGGCCGCAGGGGGTAATGAGCAGTTCTTC. Translation gives CASSLAAGGNEQFF.

In its sample, this clone was seen a few times. This sequence joins TRBV18 and TRBJ1-1; possible D gene TRBD1, 6 bases. V was trimmed by 6 bases and J by 0 bases, leaving 17 bases between them. Germline V lookup: CDR1 KGHSH, CDR2 LQKENI. The CDR3 has 16 residues. The CDR3 loop is CASSPQNRALNTEAFF. The CDR3 nucleotides are TGTGCCAGCTCTCCTCAAAACAGGGCTTTGAACACTGAAGCTTTCTTT.

In the case of this clone: This sample includes further DNA sequences coding for the same CDR3. V gene TRBV7-2 combines with J gene TRBJ1-5; D is ambiguous. The CDR3 spans 13 residues. Germline V gene sequence: CDR1 SGHTA, CDR2 FQGNSA. The V and J ends lost 1 base and 4 bases respectively, with 5 bases between them. The CDR3 DNA follows: TGTGCCAGCAGCTTAGGAGCTAATCAGCCCCAGCATTTT. It codes for CASSLGANQPQHF.

This clone was seen once. The gene calls are TRBV10-3 and TRBJ2-1, with TRBD1 matching over 7 bases. J was trimmed by 5 bases and V by 6 bases; bases with no gene match: 4. Germline CDR1 ENHRY, CDR2 SYGVKD. This CDR3 region has 13 residues. The CDR3 coding sequence is TGTGCCATCAGGCAGGGGGTCGACAATGAGCAGTTCTTC. Its protein product is CAIRQGVDNEQFF.

The table lists this clone with a count of one. V usage is TRBV11-2 and J usage is TRBJ1-2, with 7 bases aligning to TRBD1. Germline V gene lookup returns CDR1 SGHAT and CDR2 FQNNGV. The CDR3 is 17 amino acids. The trim removed 1 base at V and 7 bases at J, leaving 15 bases unmatched. CDR3 DNA: TGTGCCAGCAGCTTAGGGTTGGGGACAGCAAAAAAAATTGGCTACACCTTC. Its protein product is CASSLGLGTAKKIGYTF. Variable domain in full (rest from reference TRBV11-2 and TRBJ1-2): EAGVAQSPRYKIIEKRQSVAFWCNPISGHATLYWYQQILGQGPKLLIQFQNNGVVDDSQLPKDRFSAERLKGVDSTLKIQPAKLEDSAVYLCASSLGLGTAKKIGYTFGSGTRLTVV.

The V and J genes are TRBV5-5 and TRBJ1-4; 7 positions match TRBD1. The ends lost 3 bases at V and 5 bases at J; junction bases unmatched: 19. Germline V lookup: CDR1 SGHKS, CDR2 YYEKEE (reference sequence). This CDR3 contains 19 residues. The CDR3 here is CASSSGEVLGTVGNEKLFF. The CDR3 coding sequence is TGTGCCAGCAGCTCGGGGGAAGTCCTCGGGACAGTGGGAAATGAAAAACTGTTTTTT.

The gene calls are TRBV28 and TRBJ2-7; TRBD2 matches at 8 bases. The CDR3 consists of 16 residues. Trimming took 4 bases from V and 6 from J; bases not matched to a gene: 14. Looked up from germline, CDR1 is MDHEN and CDR2 is SYDVKM. The CDR3 is CASSSLGDGRAGEQYF. The CDR3 DNA reads TGTGCCAGCAGTTCGCTCGGGGACGGGAGGGCCGGCGAGCAGTACTTC.

The chain couples TRBV2 to TRBJ1-5; D ambiguous. Trimming took 7 bases from V and 3 from J, leaving 10 bases between them. The CDR3 has 13 amino acids. CDR1 and CDR2 from the germline V gene are SNHLY and FYNNEI. The CDR3 here is CASMGEYNQPQHF. CDR3 coding DNA: TGTGCCAGCATGGGAGAATACAATCAGCCCCAGCATTTT.

This clone was picked up one time. The V and J genes are TRBV2 and TRBJ2-5; perhaps TRBD2 as D (6 bases). CDR1 is SNHLY, CDR2 FYNNEI, per germline. V lost 7 bases and J 5 bases, leaving 14 bases between the germline ends. The CDR3 is 13 residues long. CDR3 sequence reads: CASTLTSLETQYF. The CDR3 nucleotides read TGTGCCAGCACCCTGACTAGTCTGGAGACCCAGTACTTC.

The gene calls are TRBV10-2 and TRBJ2-7, with 8 bases fitting TRBD1. This CDR3 contains 14 residues. CDR1 is WSHSY and CDR2 is SAAADI in the germline V gene. The trim removed 6 bases at V and 1 base at J, leaving 5 bases unmatched. The CDR3 protein is CASRAGGASYEQYF. CDR3 nucleotides: TGCGCCAGCAGGGCAGGGGGCGCGTCCTACGAGCAGTACTTC.

The J gene is TRBJ1-3, the V gene TRBV4-1; TRBD1 aligns across 8 bases. The ends lost 8 bases at V and 1 base at J; junction bases unmatched: 4. This CDR3 spans 14 amino acids. Germline values: CDR1 MGHRA, CDR2 YSYEKL. The CDR3 nucleotides are TGCGCCAGCTCGGGACAGGCGTCTGGAAACACCATATATTTT. This encodes CASSGQASGNTIYF.

The CDR3, as DNA: TGTGCCAGCAGTTTAACCCAGGGGAGCCAGCCCCAGCATTTT. The encoded protein is CASSLTQGSQPQHF. The chain joins TRBV28 to TRBJ1-5; perhaps TRBD1 as D (6 bases). CDR3 length equals 14 residues. Trimming took 2 bases from V and 7 from J, leaving 12 bases between them. Germline lookup yields CDR1 MDHEN and CDR2 SYDVKM.

The CDR3 is CASSQAGRGKETQYF. In DNA, the CDR3 is TGTGCCAGCAGCCAAGCAGGGCGGGGTAAAGAGACCCAGTACTTC. V is TRBV3-1 (or the pseudogene TRBV3-2) and J is TRBJ2-5; possibly TRBD2 for D (6 bases). The CDR3 is 15 amino acids. Trimming cost V 1 base and J 3 bases, with 12 bases left between them. Germline CDR1 and CDR2: LGHDT and YNNKEL (reference sequence).

The V gene is TRBV18, the J gene TRBJ1-2; 12 bases align to TRBD1. CDR3 length equals 16 residues. Losses at the gene ends were 6 bases for V and 3 bases for J; bases not matched to a gene: 8. Germline-derived CDR1 and CDR2 are KGHSH and LQKENI. The CDR3 DNA follows: TGTGCCAGCTCCGCCCAGGGACAGGGGGCCTACTATGGCTACACCTTC. It is translated as CASSAQGQGAYYGYTF. Drawing the rest from reference TRBV18 and TRBJ1-2, the complete variable domain is NAGVMQNPRHLVRRRGQEARLRCSPMKGHSHVYWYRQLPEEGLKFMVYLQKENIIDESGMPKERFSAEFPKEGPSILRIQQVVRGDSAAYFCASSAQGQGAYYGYTFGSGTRLTVV.

The chain employs TRBV15 and TRBJ1-5, with 7 bases lining up with TRBD1. CDR1 is LNHNV, CDR2 YYDKDF, per germline (reference sequence). The CDR3 totals 15 residues. With 3 bases clipped from V and 7 bases from J, the junction kept 9 bases outside the gene matches. This chain's CDR3 is CATSSEPQGSQPQHF. DNA of the CDR3: TGTGCCACCAGCAGTGAACCACAGGGGTCCCAGCCCCAGCATTTT.

The chain uses TRBV6-1 and TRBJ2-2; D is unresolved. Germline lookup yields CDR1 MNHNS and CDR2 SASEGT. V was trimmed by 0 bases and J by 8 bases, leaving 13 bases between them. The CDR3 has 15 amino acids. In nucleotides, the CDR3 is TGTGCCAGCAGTGAAGCGGGCCAAAACCCGGGGGAGCTGTTTTTT. It is translated as CASSEAGQNPGELFF.

The chain combines TRBV5-1 with TRBJ1-6; 8 bases line up with TRBD1. The germline V gene encodes CDR1 SGHRS and CDR2 YFSETQ. The CDR3 loop spans 17 amino acids. The junction had 9 bases not matched to a gene; V was cut back by 0 bases and J by 7 bases. Written as DNA, the CDR3 is TGCGCCAGCAGCTTGGGCAGGGGGCCAACGGCGAATTCACCCCTCCACTTT. Residues: CASSLGRGPTANSPLHF.